This TCR beta chain was recorded in a study of cytomegalovirus exposure and HLA in healthy donors. With 60 Vbeta and 13 Jbeta primers, the PCR was carried out. Using immunoSEQ multiplex PCR, the repertoire was profiled, and TCRdb retains in-frame clones only, with some absent. The table has about 120,000 clones, around three quarters seen once; the top ten hold roughly 1.2%. Input material: PBMCs. This clonotype was obtained from a woman in her 30s in good health and CMV-seronegative.

The CDR3 loop is CASSSLDRETYEQYF. The CDR3 coding sequence is TGTGCCAGCAGCTCTCTCGACAGGGAGACCTACGAGCAGTACTTC. This sequence joins TRBV7-9 and TRBJ2-7; 7 positions match TRBD1. Germline V gives CDR1 SEHNR, CDR2 FQNEAQ (reference sequence). The CDR3 is 15 amino acids. The trim removed 4 bases at V and 2 bases at J, leaving 8 bases unmatched.